This TCR beta chain was captured by sequencing in a study of cytomegalovirus exposure and HLA in healthy donors (dated by TCRdb to 2016 to 2017). Some background on the complete study: An earlier analysis of about 530 of the donors reported approximately 300 Gb of sequence data and 95 million to 130 million unique TCR beta sequences obtained from some 170 million T cells. An early release that covered roughly 600 HLA-typed donors contained 250 to 350 gigabases of sequencing data and tens of millions of unique TCR sequences. Of the roughly 400 genotyped donors, 81% were placed in the genetic ancestry cluster associated with self-reported Caucasian donors. The study aimed to test whether cataloging public T cell receptors could reveal signatures of past pathogen exposure. The study profiled the T cell repertoires of 550 to 700 subjects by immunosequencing and related them to cytomegalovirus serostatus. Along with the roughly 670-subject first cohort, a separate validation cohort of over 90 different subjects was used. The study combined high-throughput TCR immunosequencing, statistical association of individual TCRs with disease status, and machine learning to predict cytomegalovirus infection status. A later analysis re-analyzed previously published TCR beta repertoires from approximately 700 donors and added high-resolution HLA genotyping to study TCR occurrence patterns. In the later analysis, no new phenotypic data were used to find candidate immune exposures; instead, reliance was placed on TCR beta sequences and their occurrence across donors. To decide whether each TCR beta V gene segment behaved as functional or pseudogenic, an earlier analysis of fewer than 750 of the donors relied on high-throughput TCR beta sequencing. Donor age, sex, ethnicity and CMV serostatus were compiled alongside the repertoire data. A later genetic analysis used genome-wide SNP genotypes for about three fifths of the roughly 700 donors, treating that subset as a discovery cohort. All discovery cohort repertoires had been generated on a single sequencing platform. Both class I and class II loci were covered by HLA typing, at four-digit resolution. Typing coverage varied by locus: roughly 620-640 donors for A, B, C, DRB1 and DQB1; approximately 500 for DQA1; more than 600 for DPA1; around 450 for DPB1. Because of strong linkage in the cohort, five DR-DQ haplotypes were treated as single units for association and clustering. Among roughly 370 genotyped donors of the cohort, an average of around 240,000 unique TCR beta nucleotide sequences were sequenced per donor, 15% to 20% of them non-productive.

Turning to this clone: It lacks a known antigen. Base qualities are missing; no much larger clone stands one base away.

Library prep was done by the immunoSEQ multiplex PCR assay. A mixture of 60 forward primers for TCR Vbeta segments and 13 reverse primers for TCR Jbeta segments was used in the multiplex PCR. Amplification of the CDR3 region of rearranged TCR beta genes was performed with a multiplex PCR assay on genomic DNA. Amplified TCR beta libraries were sequenced as 87-base-pair reads on the Illumina HiSeq System. Per the authors' processing: Across the 640 or so repertoires, a later analysis counted about 81 million unique TCR beta chains, around 10 million of which were shared by at least two donors. A nearest-neighbor algorithm error-corrected the raw reads and collapsed the reads into unique sequences, merging closely related sequences to remove PCR and sequencing errors. CDR3 sequences were aligned to IMGT reference sequences to assign V, D and J gene segments. For a sequence to be retained, a match of at least six nucleotides to both a V gene segment and a J gene segment was required. A rearrangement counted as productive if the CDR3 had no stop codons and remained in frame with V and J, and every other rearrangement counted as non-productive. CDR3 was defined according to IMGT convention as the region running from the second conserved V-encoded cysteine to the conserved J-encoded phenylalanine. The earlier analysis of around 640 of the donors excluded sequences that lacked an unambiguous match to a single V gene segment. An earlier analysis of a few hundred of the donors called V segments functional above 56.7% productive rearrangements and segregating when the between-donor standard deviation exceeded 5%. To diagnose cytomegalovirus status from the catalog of TCR beta chain sequences, a statistical classification framework was built. A later analysis assigned V and J genes by comparing TCR nucleotide sequences with IMGT/GENE-DB human TR gene sequences. The TCRdist pipeline was used in a later analysis to assign CDR3 sequences and most-parsimonious VDJ recombination scenarios. In a later analysis, each TCR beta chain was defined by its CDR3 amino acid sequence together with its V-gene family, and reads lacking a unique V-gene family were excluded. As a way to deal with suspected cross-contamination and a sequencing artifact, a later analysis dropped approximately 590 nucleotide sequences that were highly shared and had low generation probability. A later analysis calculated a clonal expansion index for each public chain from normalized within-repertoire ranks of inferred template counts. In a later analysis, generation probabilities were computed using a VDJ recombination model fitted to out-of-frame rearrangements, and the results were checked against IGoR. In a later analysis, hypergeometric tests were used to score TCR-TCR, TCR-HLA and TCR-CMV co-occurrence, with a repertoire-size bias correction applied to TCR pairs. A later analysis estimated false discovery rates by permuting HLA or CMV assignments 20 times. In a later analysis, co-occurring TCRs were grouped using DBSCAN, and TCRdist sequence similarity was added for clustering within HLA-allele-positive subsets. Co-occurrence clustering excluded repertoires with fewer than 30,000 or more than 120,000 public chains, plus five with anomalous nucleotide sharing. Imported from immuneACCESS, the table was reduced by TCRdb to in-frame sequences with V and J called. These copies leave out some clones; in studies compared against another copy, an unresolved V gene accounts for under half, and the cause of the remainder is not known. V and J calls plus clone size are reproduced from that table; the DNA served to infer D and trimming. The sample table holds 150,000 to 180,000 clones, of which roughly 85% were seen once. The ten most abundant clones make up roughly 2.4% of the sample.

The CDR3 covers 14 residues, taking in both the cysteine and the phenylalanine. CDR3 DNA is the only sequence kept; it has 42 bases, read in frame from the first base. CDR1 and CDR2 (GTSNPN, SVGIG) derive from the germline V gene (reference sequence). Trimming takes 7 bases from V and 0 bases from J, and the germline ends sit 13 bases apart. The cohort comprised under 700 healthy bone marrow donors. All cohort members were sampled while nominally healthy, although unrecorded immune exposures were likely present. The donor was CMV seronegative and was included in the group of 352 seronegative cohort members. A peripheral blood sample was collected from each donor, and TCR beta sequencing was performed on peripheral blood mononuclear cells. Genomic DNA extraction from the blood cell samples was performed with the Qiagen DNeasy Blood Extraction Kit. Study-wide conclusions, independent of this receptor: HLA typing was unavailable for some donors at each locus, so association tests used only the typed subset. When HLA alleles, especially DR and DQ, strongly co-occurred, attributing TCR associations to individual alleles was difficult. Across donors, most TCR sequences were observed very rarely, whereas some public TCRs were present in many individuals. The cohort was sequenced for TCR beta chains only, and without alpha or paired-chain data the features that could be detected were limited. Because counts were too low, about 18 rarely observed V segments, including chromosome 9 orphons, were left out of the earlier analysis of some 640 of the donors. The study gave a list of around 170 TCR beta chains associated with cytomegalovirus. A group of highly shared sequence variants was considered likely to be a technical artifact of the sequencing pipeline. In a later analysis, HLA-associated TCR beta chains showed more clonal expansion and lower generation probabilities than non-associated chains that were equally common. Specific HLA alleles were associated with some 15,000 TCR beta sequences at a false discovery rate of 0.05 in a later analysis. CMV serostatus was the only immune exposure information available for the cohort. In an earlier analysis of some 640 of the donors, most TCR beta V segments were observed in productive rearrangements about 87% or about 30% of the time, broadly matching IMGT annotations. In both the original and validation cohorts, the classifier was reported to diagnose cytomegalovirus status with high specificity and sensitivity. In vitro tests confirmed that a few of the cytomegalovirus-associated TCR beta chains recognize cytomegalovirus antigens. Some IMGT-functional V segments, including TRBV6-2 and TRBV6-3, could not be distinguished by the 87-base-pair reads and were therefore excluded. The presence/absence analyses assumed that sequencing depth was roughly uniform across donors, and that assumption may not be true. According to a later analysis, TCR association rates differed among HLA loci, with DRB1 alleles showing the most associated TCRs and HLA-C alleles showing the fewest. Correlated functional status among segregating V segments might be attributable to linkage disequilibrium, but an unknown experimental factor could not be ruled out. Several of the top co-occurrence clusters appeared to be linked to parvovirus B19, influenza, CMV and Epstein-Barr virus, according to a later analysis. The authors suggested that the approach could potentially be extended to other disease states and immunological phenotypes. According to a later analysis, most CMV-associated TCR beta chains appeared to be HLA-restricted, and the HLA associations seemed to be driven largely by CMV exposure. An association between a missense DCLRE1C variant and V-gene and J-gene trimming of TCR beta chains was found in a later genetic analysis and replicated in an independent cohort. A further reported finding was that TCR beta sequences accurately predicted the HLA-A and HLA-B alleles for most subjects in the first cohort. A later genetic analysis reported fewer N-insertions in productive TCRs among donors in an Asian-associated ancestry cluster than the roughly 650-donor mean.

The material sequenced was PBMCs. The source of this sequence is a woman aged 18-29 years in good health and CMV-seronegative. The sequence links TRBV30 to TRBJ1-5, with no D gene named confidently. The bases read TGTGCCTCCAGCGGTGGGGTTAGCAATCAGCCCCAGCATTTT. It is translated as CASSGGVSNQPQHF.